This T cell receptor (beta chain) derives from a study of T cell repertoires in cytomegalovirus infection. Background on the study: Matching HLA type, along with CMV infection, was indicated by public TCR beta signatures.

Study findings and constraints: Totalled public TCR beta family frequency picked out people who carried CMV plus the relevant HLA. HLA-C-restricted CMV clonotypes gave the most frequent clonotype in two of eight donors.

MiXCR, run by TCRdb on the reads, gives a single entry per CDR3 protein. This sample has around 530,000 distinct CDR3 sequences; around 27% occur once, and the top ten carry around 13%. Worth noting for this clonotype: The antigen is unknown.

Sequenced: PBMCs. This clonotype originated in a human donor in good health (CMV status not recorded). Some clones in this sample may be carry-over from other donors' samples.

The CDR3 sequence: CASSSTWGNTIYF. CDR3 DNA: TGTGCCAGCAGCTCAACATGGGGAAACACCATATATTTT. This sequence joins TRBV11-2 and TRBJ1-3; D is unclear. V was trimmed by 4 bases and J by 4 bases, leaving 8 bases between them. Looked up from germline, CDR1 is SGHAT and CDR2 is FQNNGV. This CDR3 is 13 amino acids long.